This record concerns one T cell receptor beta chain sequence. Individual cDNA molecules had unique molecular identifiers attached to them by the library. TCRdb redid the calling of the RACE reads with MiXCR, one entry per CDR3 protein. The sample holds about 360,000 distinct CDR3 sequences, about 7% seen once. These data originate in a study of human T cells and chemical hapten exposure. Regarding time point: patch test 1, 2 weeks after DPC sensitization. Sample treatment: therapeutic diphenylcyclopropenone sensitization with weekly scalp DPC. Total RNA was extracted from unfractionated whole blood. The CDR3 contains 16 residues.

The sequence was collected from a woman under 30 with alopecia areata. Some clones in this sample may be carry-over from other donors' samples. Sequenced material: whole blood, taken in connection with sensitization to the hapten diphenylcyclopropenone (DPC). This chain links TRBV21-1 with TRBJ1-1; TRBD1 reflects the table's D call only, with no check against the DNA. TRBV21-1 is labeled a pseudogene. The CDR3 DNA reads TGTGCCAGCAGCGCCTGGGACAGGGGGCGCGTGACCGAAGCTTTCTTT. Residues: CASSAWDRGRVTEAFF.